The sequence of this TCR beta chain was determined in a study of human T cells and chemical hapten exposure. The CDR3 has 14 residues. From germline, CDR1 is LGHDT and CDR2 YNNKEL (reference sequence). V shed 3 bases, J shed 9 bases, and the junction held 8 bases outside the gene matches. TCRdb re-analysed the RACE reads in MiXCR, keeping a single row per CDR3 protein. The sample holds some 300,000 distinct CDR3 sequences, around 5.5% seen once. In this sample, this clonotype turned up a few times. As to time point: pre-sensitization, week 0. The treatment denotes: therapeutic diphenylcyclopropenone sensitization with weekly scalp DPC. Sample donors consisted of patients with alopecia, aged 18 to 70 years, who were suitable for DPC.

This rearrangement joins TRBV3-1 to TRBJ2-1, with 7 positions matching TRBD1. The sample here was whole blood, taken in connection with sensitization to the hapten diphenylcyclopropenone (DPC). The TCR originated in a young woman with alopecia areata. Some clones in this sample may be carry-over from other donors' samples. The CDR3 loop is CASSHPQHRGEQFF. CDR3 DNA: TGTGCCAGCAGCCATCCCCAACACAGGGGTGAGCAGTTCTTC.